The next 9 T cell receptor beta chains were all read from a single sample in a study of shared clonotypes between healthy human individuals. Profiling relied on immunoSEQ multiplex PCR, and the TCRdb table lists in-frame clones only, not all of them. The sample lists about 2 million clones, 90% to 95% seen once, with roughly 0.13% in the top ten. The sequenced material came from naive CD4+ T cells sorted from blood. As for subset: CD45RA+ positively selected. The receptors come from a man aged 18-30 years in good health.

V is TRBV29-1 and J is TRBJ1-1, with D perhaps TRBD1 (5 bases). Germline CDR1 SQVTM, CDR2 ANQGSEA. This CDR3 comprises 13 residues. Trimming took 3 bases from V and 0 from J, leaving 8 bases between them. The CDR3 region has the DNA TGCAGCGTTGACAGGGTAATGAACACTGAAGCTTTCTTT. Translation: CSVDRVMNTEAFF.

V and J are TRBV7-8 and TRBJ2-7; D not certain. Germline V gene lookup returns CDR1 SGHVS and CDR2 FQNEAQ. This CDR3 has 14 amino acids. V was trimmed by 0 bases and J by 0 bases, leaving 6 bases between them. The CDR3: CASSLAHSSYEQYF. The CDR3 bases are TGTGCCAGCAGCTTAGCGCACAGCTCCTACGAGCAGTACTTC.

Here the CDR3 reads CASSLDYFSTDTQYF. The CDR3 nucleotides read TGCGCCAGCAGCTTGGATTATTTTAGCACAGATACGCAGTATTTT. The rearrangement uses TRBV5-1 and TRBJ2-3; D unresolved. The germline CDR1 and CDR2 sequences are SGHRS and YFSETQ. This CDR3 spans 15 amino acids. Trimming pared 0 bases from V and 0 bases from J, leaving 8 bases between.

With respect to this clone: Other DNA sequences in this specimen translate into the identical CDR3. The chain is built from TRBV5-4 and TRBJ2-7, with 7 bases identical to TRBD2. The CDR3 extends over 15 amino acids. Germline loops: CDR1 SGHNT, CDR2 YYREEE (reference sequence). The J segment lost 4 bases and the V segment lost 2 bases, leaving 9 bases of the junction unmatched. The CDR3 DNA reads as TGTGCCAGCAGCTTAAGCGGGACGGGCGGATACGAGCAGTACTTC. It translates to CASSLSGTGGYEQYF.

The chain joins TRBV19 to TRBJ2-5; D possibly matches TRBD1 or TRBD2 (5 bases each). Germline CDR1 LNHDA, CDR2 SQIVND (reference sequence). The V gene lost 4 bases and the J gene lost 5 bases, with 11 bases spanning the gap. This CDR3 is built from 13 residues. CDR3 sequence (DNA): TGTGCCAGTAGTACCGGGACGGAGGAGACCCAGTACTTC. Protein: CASSTGTEETQYF.

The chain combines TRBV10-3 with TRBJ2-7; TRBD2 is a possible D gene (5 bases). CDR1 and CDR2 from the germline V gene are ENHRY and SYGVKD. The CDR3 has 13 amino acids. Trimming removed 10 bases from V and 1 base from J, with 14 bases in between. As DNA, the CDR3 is TGTGCCACCTCGACGGGAATTTCCTACGAGCAGTACTTC. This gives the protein CATSTGISYEQYF.

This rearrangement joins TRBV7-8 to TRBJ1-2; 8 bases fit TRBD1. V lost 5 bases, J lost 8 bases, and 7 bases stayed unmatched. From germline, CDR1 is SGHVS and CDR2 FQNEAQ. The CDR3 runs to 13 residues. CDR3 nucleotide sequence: TGTGCCAGCAGCCTAGGACAGGGCCCCGGCTACACCTTC. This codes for CASSLGQGPGYTF. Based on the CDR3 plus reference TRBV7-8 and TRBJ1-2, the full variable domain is GAGVSQSPRYKVAKRGQDVALRCDPISGHVSLFWYQQALGQGPEFLTYFQNEAQLDKSGLPSDRFFAERPEGSVSTLKIQRTQQEDSAVYLCASSLGQGPGYTFGSGTRLTVV.

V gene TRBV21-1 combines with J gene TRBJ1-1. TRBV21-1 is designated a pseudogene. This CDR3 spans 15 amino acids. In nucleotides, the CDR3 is TGTGCCAGCAGCAAAGTAGAAGGAGGGAACACTGAAGCTTTCTTT. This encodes CASSKVEGGNTEAFF.

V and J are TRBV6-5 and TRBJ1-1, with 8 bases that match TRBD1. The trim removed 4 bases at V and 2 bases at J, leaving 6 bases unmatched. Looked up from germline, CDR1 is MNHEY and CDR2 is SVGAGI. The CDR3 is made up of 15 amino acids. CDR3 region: CASSSTGGANTEAFF. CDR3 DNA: TGTGCCAGCAGTTCTACAGGGGGAGCTAACACTGAAGCTTTCTTT.